The next 14 T cell receptor beta chains were all read from a single sample in a study of cytomegalovirus exposure and HLA in healthy donors. Vbeta (60) and Jbeta (13) primers were used in the PCR. Sequencing was performed with immunoSEQ multiplex PCR; in TCRdb, only in-frame clones are kept and a portion is missing. Here the sample spans more than 150,000 clones, about 80% being singletons. Material: PBMCs. These TCRs come from a man aged 35 to 55 in good health and CMV-seronegative.

This clone has a single count. The chain has TRBV27 and TRBJ2-5, with 7 bases matching TRBD1. CDR3 size: 13 residues. The junction had 6 bases not matched to a gene; V was cut back by 6 bases and J by 5 bases. CDR1 and CDR2 from the germline V gene are MNHEY and SMNVEV (reference sequence). CDR3 coding DNA: TGTGCCAGCAGGACAGGGTTAGGGGAGACCCAGTACTTC. The encoded protein is CASRTGLGETQYF.

This chain connects TRBV7-6 to TRBJ2-1, with 10 nucleotides matching TRBD2. Germline assignment: CDR1 SGHVS and CDR2 FNYEAQ. The CDR3 consists of 15 residues. Trimming removed 5 bases from V and 9 bases from J; junction bases left unmatched: 10. CDR3 sequence (DNA): TGTGCCAGCAGCCTAACCCCGGGACTAGCGTTTGAGCAGTTCTTC. Amino acid sequence: CASSLTPGLAFEQFF. Filled out from reference TRBV7-6 and TRBJ2-1, the complete variable domain reads GAGVSQSPRYKVTKRGQDVALRCDPISGHVSLYWYRQALGQGPEFLTYFNYEAQQDKSGLPNDRFSAERPEGSISTLTIQRTEQRDSAMYRCASSLTPGLAFEQFFGPGTRLTVL.

This rearrangement joins TRBV7-2 to TRBJ2-1, with 8 bases lining up with TRBD2. V trimming: 1 base; J trimming: 8 bases; junction bases outside the gene matches: 4. This CDR3 region has 14 residues. Germline CDR1 SGHTA, CDR2 FQGNSA. DNA for the CDR3: TGTGCCAGCAGCTTAGTCGGGAGGGCGGATGAGCAGTTCTTC. Translation gives CASSLVGRADEQFF.

The chain combines TRBV5-1 with TRBJ2-7; TRBD2 agrees at 8 bases. From germline, CDR1 is SGHRS and CDR2 YFSETQ. The CDR3 has 17 amino acids. Trimming removed 0 bases from V and 4 bases from J; junction bases left unmatched: 12. In DNA, the CDR3 is TGCGCCAGCAGCTTGGGCCACAAAGCGGGAGACGGGTACGAGCAGTACTTC. Translating it yields CASSLGHKAGDGYEQYF.

The chain is built from TRBV7-6 and TRBJ2-7, with 13 bases lining up with TRBD2. This CDR3 has 14 amino acids. Germline V gene lookup returns CDR1 SGHVS and CDR2 FNYEAQ. With V trimmed by 5 bases and J by 7 bases, 5 bases remained unmatched. CDR3 bases: TGTGCCAGCAGCGCGGGACTAGCGGGAAGGGAGCAGTACTTC. It specifies CASSAGLAGREQYF.

This chain links TRBV19 with TRBJ2-3; D possibly corresponds to TRBD1 (6 bases). Germline V CDR1 and CDR2: LNHDA, SQIVND (reference sequence). The CDR3 covers 14 residues. Trimming left V 3 bases short and J 8 bases short, with 15 bases between. The DNA for the CDR3 is TGTGCCAGTAGTATGGAGGCAGGGGCTGGTACGCAGTATTTT. This translates into CASSMEAGAGTQYF. Drawing the rest from reference TRBV19 and TRBJ2-3, the complete variable domain is DGGITQSPKYLFRKEGQNVTLSCEQNLNHDAMYWYRQDPGQGLRLIYYSQIVNDFQKGDIAEGYSVSREKKESFPLTVTSAQKNPTAFYLCASSMEAGAGTQYFGPGTRLTVL.

This chain uses TRBV9 with TRBJ2-5; 11 nucleotides align to TRBD2. Germline trimming cut 4 bases from V and 4 bases from J; bases unmatched to any gene: 12. This CDR3 has 17 amino acids. CDR1 and CDR2 from the germline V gene are SGDLS and YYNGEE. The DNA of the CDR3 is TGTGCCAGCAGCCCCGGTTTAGCGGGGGGGATTGGAGAGACCCAGTACTTC. Encoded protein: CASSPGLAGGIGETQYF. Full variable domain (outside the CDR3, taken from reference TRBV9 and TRBJ2-5): DSGVTQTPKHLITATGQRVTLRCSPRSGDLSVYWYQQSLDQGLQFLIQYYNGEERAKGNILERFSAQQFPDLHSELNLSSLELGDSALYFCASSPGLAGGIGETQYFGPGTRLLVL.

The rearrangement links TRBV19 to TRBJ1-2; 7 bases fit TRBD1. The CDR3 length is 12 residues. With 2 bases clipped from V and 10 bases from J, the junction kept 4 bases outside the gene matches. CDR1 LNHDA and CDR2 SQIVND come from the germline V gene (reference sequence). For the CDR3, the DNA is TGTGCCAGTAGTATAAGGGGGCAAGACTACACCTTC. Its protein is CASSIRGQDYTF.

The rearrangement joins TRBV11-3 to TRBJ2-7; 7 nucleotides align to TRBD2. Looked up from germline, CDR1 is SGHNT and CDR2 is YENEEA. Trimming at V came to 1 base and at J to 2 bases, leaving 11 bases not matched to a gene. This CDR3 spans 17 amino acids. The CDR3 region has the DNA TGTGCCAGCAGCTTAGGGGTTAGCGGGCCTGACACCTACGAGCAGTACTTC. This sequence encodes CASSLGVSGPDTYEQYF.

The rearrangement links TRBV27 to TRBJ1-5, with a tentative D call TRBD1 (5 bases). The V and J ends lost 5 bases and 0 bases respectively, with 11 bases between them. Germline V gene sequence: CDR1 MNHEY, CDR2 SMNVEV (reference sequence). The CDR3 has 15 residues. For the CDR3, the DNA is TGTGCCAGCAGTACGTGGGGCCCTAGCAATCAGCCCCAGCATTTT. As protein: CASSTWGPSNQPQHF.

The chain uses TRBV7-2 and TRBJ1-1, with a tentative D call TRBD1 (5 bases). Germline V gene sequence: CDR1 SGHTA, CDR2 FQGNSA. Trimming removed 2 bases from V and 4 bases from J, with 11 bases in between. CDR3 length: 14 amino acids. The CDR3 loop is CASSLLEGVTEAFF. CDR3 sequence (DNA): TGTGCCAGCAGCTTACTTGAAGGGGTCACTGAAGCTTTCTTT.

The rearrangement uses TRBV9 and TRBJ1-3, with D hard to call. Trimming pared 2 bases from V and 4 bases from J, leaving 10 bases between. The CDR3 totals 14 residues. Germline CDR1 reads SGDLS; CDR2 reads YYNGEE. Here the CDR3 DNA reads TGTGCCAGCAGCGTCGGGGAGGTAGGAAACACCATATATTTT. Translation gives CASSVGEVGNTIYF.

The chain employs TRBV5-8 and TRBJ2-7; 9 bases fit TRBD1. From germline, CDR1 is SGHTS and CDR2 YDEGEE. The trim removed 4 bases at V and 5 bases at J, leaving 10 bases unmatched. This CDR3 is built from 15 residues. The CDR3 here is CASSLRTGDRDEQYF. Here the CDR3 DNA reads TGTGCCAGCAGCCTTCGGACAGGGGATAGGGACGAGCAGTACTTC.

This chain uses TRBV7-2 with TRBJ1-2; D may be TRBD1 (5 bases). CDR1 is SGHTA, CDR2 FQGNSA, per germline. This CDR3 is 15 amino acids long. Trimming shortened V by 1 base and J by 2 bases, and 11 bases separated the two germline ends. The CDR3 region is CASSLVEQANYGYTF. The CDR3 DNA reads TGTGCCAGCAGCTTAGTCGAACAGGCGAACTATGGCTACACCTTC.